This T cell receptor (beta chain) stems from a study of T cell responses to AZD1222 COVID-19 vaccine. Study-level points and caveats: Reportedly, close to half of spike-specific TCRs are directed against unmutated variant regions. Most donors were white British, females outnumbered males, and clonal diversity was possibly underestimated.

CDR3 length equals 16 residues. The V end was cut by 5 bases, the J end by 0 bases, with 17 bases between. The germline V gene encodes CDR1 MNHNY and CDR2 SVGAGI (reference sequence). Worth noting for this clone: Its specificity is not known.

Here immunoSEQ multiplex PCR was the method, and the copy in TCRdb shows in-frame clones only, minus some. This repertoire shows some 150,000 clones, roughly 90% found once; its top ten account for 2.5% to 3%. This receptor was obtained from an adult in good health. The starting material was peripheral blood, obtained on day 0 of AZD1222 vaccination. This chain uses TRBV6-6 with TRBJ2-7; D is possibly TRBD1 (5 bases). As DNA, the CDR3 is TGTGCCAGCAGTACCGCCCTAGACAGCTTCTCCTACGAGCAGTACTTC. Encoded protein: CASSTALDSFSYEQYF.